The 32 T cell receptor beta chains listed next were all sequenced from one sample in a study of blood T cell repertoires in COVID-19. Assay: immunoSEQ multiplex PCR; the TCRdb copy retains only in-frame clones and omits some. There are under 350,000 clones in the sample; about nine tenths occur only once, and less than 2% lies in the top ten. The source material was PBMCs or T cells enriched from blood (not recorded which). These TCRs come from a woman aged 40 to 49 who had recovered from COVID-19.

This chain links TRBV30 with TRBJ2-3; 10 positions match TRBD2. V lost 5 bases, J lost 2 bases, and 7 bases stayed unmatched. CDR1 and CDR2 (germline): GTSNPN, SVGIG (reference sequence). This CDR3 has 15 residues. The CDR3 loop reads CAWRQRGGYTDTQYF. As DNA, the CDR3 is TGTGCCTGGCGACAGCGGGGGGGATACACAGATACGCAGTATTTT. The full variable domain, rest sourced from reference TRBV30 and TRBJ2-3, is SQTIHQWPATLVQPVGSPLSLECTVEGTSNPNLYWYRQAAGRGLQLLFYSVGIGQISSEVPQNLSASRPQDRQFILSSKKLLLSDSGFYLCAWRQRGGYTDTQYFGPGTRLTVL.

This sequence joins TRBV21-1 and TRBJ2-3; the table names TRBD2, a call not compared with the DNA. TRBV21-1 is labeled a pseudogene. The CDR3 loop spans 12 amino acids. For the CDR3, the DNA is TGTGCCCGGGGAGGAAGCACAGATACGCAGTATTTT. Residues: CARGGSTDTQYF.

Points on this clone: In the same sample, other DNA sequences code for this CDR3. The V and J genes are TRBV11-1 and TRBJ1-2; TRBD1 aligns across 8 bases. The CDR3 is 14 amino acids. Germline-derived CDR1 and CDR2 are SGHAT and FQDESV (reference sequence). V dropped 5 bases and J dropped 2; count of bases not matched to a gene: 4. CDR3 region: CASSPGQGNYGYTF. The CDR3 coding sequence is TGTGCCAGCAGCCCCGGACAGGGAAACTATGGCTACACCTTC.

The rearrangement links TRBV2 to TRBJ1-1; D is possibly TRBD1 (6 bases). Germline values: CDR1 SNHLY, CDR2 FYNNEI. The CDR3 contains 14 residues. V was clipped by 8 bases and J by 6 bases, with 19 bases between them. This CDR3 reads CASRGGSRRAEAFF. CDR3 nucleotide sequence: TGTGCCAGCCGCGGGGGCAGCCGGAGGGCTGAAGCTTTCTTT.

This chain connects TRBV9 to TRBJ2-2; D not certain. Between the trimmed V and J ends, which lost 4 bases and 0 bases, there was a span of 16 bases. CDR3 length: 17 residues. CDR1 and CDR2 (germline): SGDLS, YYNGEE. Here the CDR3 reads CASSPPLERANTGELFF. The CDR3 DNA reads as TGTGCCAGCAGCCCCCCGTTGGAGAGAGCGAACACCGGGGAGCTGTTTTTT.

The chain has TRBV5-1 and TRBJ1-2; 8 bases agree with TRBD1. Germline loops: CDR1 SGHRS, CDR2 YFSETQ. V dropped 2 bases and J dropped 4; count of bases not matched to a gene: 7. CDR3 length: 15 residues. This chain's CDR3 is CASSFRQGLSYGYTF. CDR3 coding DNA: TGCGCCAGCAGCTTTCGACAGGGGTTATCCTATGGCTACACCTTC.

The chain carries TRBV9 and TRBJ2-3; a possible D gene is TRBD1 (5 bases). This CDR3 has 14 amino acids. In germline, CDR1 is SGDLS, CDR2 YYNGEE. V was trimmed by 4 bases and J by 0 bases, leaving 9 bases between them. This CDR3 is CASSSQVSTDTQYF. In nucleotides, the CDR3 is TGTGCCAGCAGCTCACAGGTTAGCACAGATACGCAGTATTTT. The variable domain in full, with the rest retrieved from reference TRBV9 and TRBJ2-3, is DSGVTQTPKHLITATGQRVTLRCSPRSGDLSVYWYQQSLDQGLQFLIQYYNGEERAKGNILERFSAQQFPDLHSELNLSSLELGDSALYFCASSSQVSTDTQYFGPGTRLTVL.

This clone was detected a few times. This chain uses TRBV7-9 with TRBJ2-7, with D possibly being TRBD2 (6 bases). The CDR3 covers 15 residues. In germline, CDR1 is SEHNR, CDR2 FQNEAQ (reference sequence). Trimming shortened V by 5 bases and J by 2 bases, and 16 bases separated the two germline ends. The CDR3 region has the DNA TGTGCCAGCAGCCAGAGGGAGGACGGGACCTACGAGCAGTACTTC. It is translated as CASSQREDGTYEQYF.

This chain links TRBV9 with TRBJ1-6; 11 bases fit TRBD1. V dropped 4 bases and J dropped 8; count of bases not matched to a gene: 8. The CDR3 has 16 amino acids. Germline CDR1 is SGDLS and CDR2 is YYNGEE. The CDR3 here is CASSPGDRGKDSPLHF. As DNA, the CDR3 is TGTGCCAGCAGCCCGGGGGACAGGGGGAAGGATTCACCCCTCCACTTT.

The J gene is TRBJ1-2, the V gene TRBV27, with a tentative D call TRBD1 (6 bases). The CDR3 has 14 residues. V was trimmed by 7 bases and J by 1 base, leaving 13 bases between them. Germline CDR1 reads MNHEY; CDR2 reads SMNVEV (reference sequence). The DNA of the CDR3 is TGTGCCAGCAATGAGGGGGGGAATAACTATGGCTACACCTTC. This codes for CASNEGGNNYGYTF.

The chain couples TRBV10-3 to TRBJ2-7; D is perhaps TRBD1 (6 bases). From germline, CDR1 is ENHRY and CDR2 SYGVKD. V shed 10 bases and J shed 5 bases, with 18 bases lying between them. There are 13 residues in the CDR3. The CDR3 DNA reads TGTGCCACAGAAGGGACAACTAGAGACGAGCAGTACTTC. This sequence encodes CATEGTTRDEQYF.

CDR3 amino acids: CAWSYGIGQGRTEAFF. CDR3 bases: TGTGCCTGGAGTTACGGTATAGGACAGGGGAGGACTGAAGCTTTCTTT. V is TRBV30 and J is TRBJ1-1; 9 bases map to TRBD1. The germline gives CDR1 GTSNPN, CDR2 SVGIG (reference sequence). CDR3 length: 16 amino acids. With V trimmed by 2 bases and J by 5 bases, 12 bases remained unmatched.

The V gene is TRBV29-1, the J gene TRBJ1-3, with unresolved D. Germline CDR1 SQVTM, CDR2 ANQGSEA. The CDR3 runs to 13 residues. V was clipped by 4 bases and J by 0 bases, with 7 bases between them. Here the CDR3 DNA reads TGCAGCGTTGTGCAGGACTCTGGAAACACCATATATTTT. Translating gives CSVVQDSGNTIYF.

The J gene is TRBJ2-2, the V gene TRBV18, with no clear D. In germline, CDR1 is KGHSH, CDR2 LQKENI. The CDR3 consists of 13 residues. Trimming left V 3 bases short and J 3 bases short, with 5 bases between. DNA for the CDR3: TGTGCCAGCTCACCGCTAGACACCGGGGAGCTGTTTTTT. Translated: CASSPLDTGELFF.

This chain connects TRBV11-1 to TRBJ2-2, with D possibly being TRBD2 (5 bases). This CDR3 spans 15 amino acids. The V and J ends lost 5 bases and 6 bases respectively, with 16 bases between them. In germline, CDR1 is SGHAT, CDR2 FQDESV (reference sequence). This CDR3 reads CASSHTRARPGELFF. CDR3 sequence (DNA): TGTGCCAGCAGCCACACGCGGGCCAGGCCCGGGGAGCTGTTTTTT.

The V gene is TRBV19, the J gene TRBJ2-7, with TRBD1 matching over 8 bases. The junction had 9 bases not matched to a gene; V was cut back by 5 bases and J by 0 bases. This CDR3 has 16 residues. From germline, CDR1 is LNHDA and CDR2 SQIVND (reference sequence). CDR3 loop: CASSAITGGNSYEQYF. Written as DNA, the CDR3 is TGTGCCAGTAGTGCGATCACAGGGGGGAACTCCTACGAGCAGTACTTC.

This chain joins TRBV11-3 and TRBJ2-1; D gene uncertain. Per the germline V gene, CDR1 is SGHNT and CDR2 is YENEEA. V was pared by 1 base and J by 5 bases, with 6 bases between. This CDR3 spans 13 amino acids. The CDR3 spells CASSLGRDNEQFF. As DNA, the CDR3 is TGTGCCAGCAGCTTAGGGAGAGACAATGAGCAGTTCTTC.

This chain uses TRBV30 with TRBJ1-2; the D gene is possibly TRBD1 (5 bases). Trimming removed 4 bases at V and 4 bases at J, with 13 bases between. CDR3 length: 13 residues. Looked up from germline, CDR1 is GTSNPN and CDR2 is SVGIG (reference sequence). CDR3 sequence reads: CAWNRPGSYGYTF. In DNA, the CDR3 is TGTGCCTGGAACAGGCCGGGCAGCTATGGCTACACCTTC.

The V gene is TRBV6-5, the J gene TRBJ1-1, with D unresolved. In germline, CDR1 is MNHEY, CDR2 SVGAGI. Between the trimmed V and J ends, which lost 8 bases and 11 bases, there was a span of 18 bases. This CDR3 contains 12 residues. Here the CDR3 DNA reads TGTGCCAGCGGCCCCAACCCGATCCCGGCTTTCTTT. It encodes CASGPNPIPAFF.

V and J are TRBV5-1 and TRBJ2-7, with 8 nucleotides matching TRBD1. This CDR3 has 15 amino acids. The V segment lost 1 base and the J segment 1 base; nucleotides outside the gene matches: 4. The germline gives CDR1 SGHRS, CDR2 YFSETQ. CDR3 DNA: TGCGCCAGCAGCTTGACGGGACAGGAGTCCTACGAGCAGTACTTC. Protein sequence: CASSLTGQESYEQYF.

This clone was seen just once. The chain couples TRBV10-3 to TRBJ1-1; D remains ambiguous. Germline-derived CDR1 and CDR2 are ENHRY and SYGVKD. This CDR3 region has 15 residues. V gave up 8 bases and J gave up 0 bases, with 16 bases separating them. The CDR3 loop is CAIHRDGEVNTEAFF. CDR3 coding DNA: TGTGCCATCCATCGAGACGGTGAGGTGAACACTGAAGCTTTCTTT.

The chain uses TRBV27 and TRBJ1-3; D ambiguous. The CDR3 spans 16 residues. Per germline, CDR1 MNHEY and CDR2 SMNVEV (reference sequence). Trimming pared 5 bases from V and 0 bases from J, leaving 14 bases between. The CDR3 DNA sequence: TGTGCCAGCAGTCCCTTGGGCGTTGGCTCTGGAAACACCATATATTTT. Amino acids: CASSPLGVGSGNTIYF.

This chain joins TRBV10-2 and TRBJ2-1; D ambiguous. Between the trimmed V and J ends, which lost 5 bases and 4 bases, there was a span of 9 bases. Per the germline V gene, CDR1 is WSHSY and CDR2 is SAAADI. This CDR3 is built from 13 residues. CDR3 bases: TGCGCCAGCAGTTTAGAGGAGTACAATGAGCAGTTCTTC. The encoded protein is CASSLEEYNEQFF.

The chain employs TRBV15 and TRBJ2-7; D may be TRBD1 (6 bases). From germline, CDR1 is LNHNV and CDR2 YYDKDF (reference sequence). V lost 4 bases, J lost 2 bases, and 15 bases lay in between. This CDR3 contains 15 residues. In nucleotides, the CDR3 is TGTGCCACCAGCACTCCGGACAGTGCAACCTACGAGCAGTACTTC. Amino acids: CATSTPDSATYEQYF. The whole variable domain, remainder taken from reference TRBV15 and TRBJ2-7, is DAMVIQNPRYQVTQFGKPVTLSCSQTLNHNVMYWYQQKSSQAPKLLFHYYDKDFNNEADTPDNFQSRRPNTSFCFLDIRSPGLGDTAMYLCATSTPDSATYEQYFGPGTRLTVT.

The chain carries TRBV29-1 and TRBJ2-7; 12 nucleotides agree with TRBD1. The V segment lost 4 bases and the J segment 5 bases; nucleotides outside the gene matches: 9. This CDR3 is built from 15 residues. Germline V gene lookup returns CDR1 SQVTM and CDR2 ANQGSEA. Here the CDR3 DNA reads TGCAGCGTTGTCCCGGGACAGGGGGCCCGCAACGAGCAGTACTTC. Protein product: CSVVPGQGARNEQYF.

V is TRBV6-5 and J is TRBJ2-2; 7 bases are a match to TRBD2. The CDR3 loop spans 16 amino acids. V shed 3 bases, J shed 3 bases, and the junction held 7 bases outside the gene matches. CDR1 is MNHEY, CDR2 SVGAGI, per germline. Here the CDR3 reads CASSYRRELYTGELFF. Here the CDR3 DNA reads TGTGCCAGCAGTTATAGGCGGGAGTTGTACACCGGGGAGCTGTTTTTT.

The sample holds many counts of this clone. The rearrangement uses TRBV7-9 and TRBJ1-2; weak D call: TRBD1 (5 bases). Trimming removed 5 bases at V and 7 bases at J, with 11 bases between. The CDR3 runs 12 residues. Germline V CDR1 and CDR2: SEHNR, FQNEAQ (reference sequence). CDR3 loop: CASSQAGGGYTF. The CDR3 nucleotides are TGTGCCAGCAGCCAGGCGGGGGGTGGCTACACCTTC. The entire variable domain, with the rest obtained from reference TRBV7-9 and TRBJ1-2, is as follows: DTGVSQNPRHKITKRGQNVTFRCDPISEHNRLYWYRQTLGQGPEFLTYFQNEAQLEKSRLLSDRFSAERPKGSFSTLEIQRTEQGDSAMYLCASSQAGGGYTFGSGTRLTVV.

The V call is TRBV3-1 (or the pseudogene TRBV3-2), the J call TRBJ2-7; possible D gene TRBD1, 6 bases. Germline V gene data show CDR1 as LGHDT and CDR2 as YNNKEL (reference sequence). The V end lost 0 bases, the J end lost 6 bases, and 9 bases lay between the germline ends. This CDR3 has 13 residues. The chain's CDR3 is CASSQDRGSEQYF. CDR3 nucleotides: TGTGCCAGCAGCCAAGATAGGGGGAGCGAGCAGTACTTC.

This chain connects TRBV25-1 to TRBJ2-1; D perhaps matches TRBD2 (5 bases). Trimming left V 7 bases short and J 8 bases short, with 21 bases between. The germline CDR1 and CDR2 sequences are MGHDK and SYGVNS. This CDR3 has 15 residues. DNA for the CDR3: TGTGCCAGCACCCCCGACCGAAGCGGCGGCTATGAGCAGTTCTTC. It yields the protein CASTPDRSGGYEQFF.

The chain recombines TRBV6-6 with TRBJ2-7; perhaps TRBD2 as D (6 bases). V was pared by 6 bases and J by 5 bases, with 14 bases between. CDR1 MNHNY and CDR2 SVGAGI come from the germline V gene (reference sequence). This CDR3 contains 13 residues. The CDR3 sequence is CASSRGLSDEQYF. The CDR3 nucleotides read TGTGCCAGCAGCCGGGGGTTGAGTGACGAGCAGTACTTC.

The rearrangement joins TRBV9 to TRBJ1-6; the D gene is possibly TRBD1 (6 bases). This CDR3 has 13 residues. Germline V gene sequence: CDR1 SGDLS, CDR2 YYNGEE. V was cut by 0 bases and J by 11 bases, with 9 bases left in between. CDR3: CASSVETGTPLHF. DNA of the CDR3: TGTGCCAGCAGCGTAGAAACAGGGACACCCCTCCACTTT.

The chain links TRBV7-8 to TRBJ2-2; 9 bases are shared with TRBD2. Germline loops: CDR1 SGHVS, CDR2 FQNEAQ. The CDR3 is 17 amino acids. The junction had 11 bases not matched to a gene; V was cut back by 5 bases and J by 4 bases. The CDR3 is CASSPRGGGAGTGELFF. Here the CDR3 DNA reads TGTGCCAGCAGCCCACGGGGCGGGGGGGCCGGCACCGGGGAGCTGTTTTTT.